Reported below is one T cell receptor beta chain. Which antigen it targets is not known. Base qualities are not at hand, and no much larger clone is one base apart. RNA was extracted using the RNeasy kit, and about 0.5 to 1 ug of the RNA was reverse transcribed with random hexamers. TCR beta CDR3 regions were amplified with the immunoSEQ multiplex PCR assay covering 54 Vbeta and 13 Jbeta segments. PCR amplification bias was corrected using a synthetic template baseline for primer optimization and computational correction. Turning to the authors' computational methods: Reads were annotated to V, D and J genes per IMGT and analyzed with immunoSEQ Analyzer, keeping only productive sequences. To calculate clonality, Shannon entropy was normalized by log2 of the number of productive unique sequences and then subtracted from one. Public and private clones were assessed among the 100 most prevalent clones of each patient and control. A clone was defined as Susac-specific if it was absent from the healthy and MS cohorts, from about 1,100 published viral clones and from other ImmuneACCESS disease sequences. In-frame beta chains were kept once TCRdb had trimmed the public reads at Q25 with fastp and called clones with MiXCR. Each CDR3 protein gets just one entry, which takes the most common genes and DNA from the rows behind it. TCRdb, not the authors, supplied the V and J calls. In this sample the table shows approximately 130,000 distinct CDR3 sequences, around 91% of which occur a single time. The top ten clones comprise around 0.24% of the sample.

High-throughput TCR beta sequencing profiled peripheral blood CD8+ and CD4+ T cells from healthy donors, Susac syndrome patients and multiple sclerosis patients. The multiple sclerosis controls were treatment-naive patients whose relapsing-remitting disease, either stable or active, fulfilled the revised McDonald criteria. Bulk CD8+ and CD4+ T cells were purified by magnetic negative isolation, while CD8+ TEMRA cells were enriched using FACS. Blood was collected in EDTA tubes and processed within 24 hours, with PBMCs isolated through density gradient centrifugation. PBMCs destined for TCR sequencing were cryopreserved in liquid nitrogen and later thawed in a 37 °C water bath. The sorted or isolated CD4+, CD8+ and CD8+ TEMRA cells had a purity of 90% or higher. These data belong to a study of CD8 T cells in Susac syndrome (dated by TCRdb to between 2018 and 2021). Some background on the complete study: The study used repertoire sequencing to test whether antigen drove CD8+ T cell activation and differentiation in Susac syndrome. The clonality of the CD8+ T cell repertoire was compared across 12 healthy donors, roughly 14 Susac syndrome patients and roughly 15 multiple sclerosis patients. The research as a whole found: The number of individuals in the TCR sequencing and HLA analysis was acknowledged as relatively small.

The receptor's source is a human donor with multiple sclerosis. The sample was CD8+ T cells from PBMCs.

The CDR3 loop reads CASSEGLELFF. The DNA sequence follows: TGCGCCAGCAGTGAGGGATTGGAGCTGTTTTTT. The sequence joins TRBV10-2 to TRBJ2-2; the D gene remains uncertain. Reading from cysteine to phenylalanine, the CDR3 counts 11 amino acids. Kept here is only the CDR3 DNA, which spans 33 bases and is read in frame from base 1. The CDR1 and CDR2 encoded by the germline V gene are WSHSY and SAAADI. V sheds 2 bases and J sheds 10 bases, leaving 5 bases between their ends.